The clone carrying this T cell receptor (beta chain) was found a few times. What it recognizes is unknown. This record belongs to a study of pediatric ulcerative colitis. Study results and caveats: Total lymphocyte DNA, not sorted subsets, was the template.

Sequencing was at survey level. The repertoire was sequenced with immunoSEQ multiplex PCR; TCRdb's copy has only in-frame clones and lacks some. The sample has around 64,000 clones, around 80% seen once. Germline CDR1 and CDR2: MDHEN and SYDVKM. The CDR3 is 18 amino acids. Trimming stripped 6 bases from V and 0 bases from J, with 21 bases between. This receptor was taken from a boy younger than 18 with moderate ulcerative colitis. The sequencing sample was made of blood. V usage is TRBV28 and J usage is TRBJ2-4; weak D call: TRBD2 (6 bases). The CDR3 loop reads CASSSSAGPILAKNIQYF. The DNA of the CDR3 is TGTGCCAGCAGCTCGTCTGCGGGACCGATATTAGCCAAAAACATTCAGTACTTC.